These T cell receptor beta chains were read from a single sample in a study of beta chain features in type 1 diabetes. Generated by immunoSEQ multiplex PCR, the TCRdb table keeps only in-frame clones and is missing some. This sample carries roughly 400,000 clones, about 16% of them seen once, and the ten largest clones take around 0.02%. The sequenced sample was naive CD4+ T cells from blood. The source of these receptors is a woman aged 18-30 years in good health. The CDR3 runs from the conserved cysteine through the conserved F or W. D genes are given only for firm matches. Size is omitted from some rows. Given values are once, few, many or a class for expanded clones.

cdr3_aa cdr3_nt d_call v_call cdr3_length j_call clone_size
CASSFQAGGPRNEQFF TGTGCCAGCAGCTTCCAAGCGGGAGGGCCTCGAAATGAGCAGTTCTTC TRBD2 TRBV7-2 16 TRBJ2-1 few
CASSTQQHTGELFF TGTGCCAGCAGCACACAACAGCACACCGGGGAGCTGTTTTTT - TRBV7-9 14 TRBJ2-2 -
CASSLDYRSGTEAFF TGTGCCAGCAGCTTAGATTACAGGTCGGGCACTGAAGCTTTCTTT - TRBV13 15 TRBJ1-1 -
CASRSRHRVAEAFF TGTGCCAGCAGATCAAGACACAGGGTCGCTGAAGCTTTCTTT - TRBV28 14 TRBJ1-1 few
CAWRRIAGPPVEQFF TGTGCCTGGAGAAGGATAGCGGGACCCCCAGTTGAGCAGTTCTTC TRBD2 TRBV30 15 TRBJ2-1 few
CASSLRPPGTAYSNQPQHF TGTGCCAGCAGTCTGAGACCTCCCGGGACAGCCTATAGCAATCAGCCCCAGCATTTT TRBD1 TRBV27 19 TRBJ1-5 -
CASSSAAGAGETQYF TGTGCCAGCAGCTCAGCGGCGGGAGCGGGAGAGACCCAGTACTTC TRBD2 TRBV7-3 15 TRBJ2-5 -
CASSLGTGTGIYNEQFF TGTGCCAGCAGCTTGGGGACCGGGACAGGAATCTACAATGAGCAGTTCTTC TRBD1 TRBV7-9 17 TRBJ2-1 -
CASSSQTSGSYNEQFF TGTGCCAGCAGCTCCCAGACTAGCGGGAGTTACAATGAGCAGTTCTTC TRBD2 TRBV7-3 16 TRBJ2-1 few
CASSLKGQSSYNEQFF TGTGCCAGCAGCCTTAAGGGACAGTCGTCCTACAATGAGCAGTTCTTC TRBD1 TRBV5-5 16 TRBJ2-1 -
CASNSDRDNQPQHF TGTGCCAGCAATTCGGACAGGGATAATCAGCCCCAGCATTTT TRBD1 TRBV2 14 TRBJ1-5 few
CASSQSHGPGPNEQFF TGCGCCAGCAGCCAATCACACGGTCCGGGTCCTAATGAGCAGTTCTTC - TRBV4-1 16 TRBJ2-1 few
CASSLGYRGTQETQYF TGCGCCAGCAGCTTGGGGTACAGGGGTACTCAAGAGACCCAGTACTTC TRBD1 TRBV5-1 16 TRBJ2-5 few
CASSQGQDHEQYF TGTGCCAGCAGCCAGGGACAGGACCACGAGCAGTACTTC TRBD1 TRBV5-4 13 TRBJ2-7 -
CASSLGESGTQYF TGTGCCAGCAGCTTAGGAGAATCGGGGACCCAGTACTTC - TRBV7-9 13 TRBJ2-5 -
CASSFEGARPQHF TGTGCCAGCAGTTTTGAGGGGGCCCGGCCCCAGCATTTT TRBD1 TRBV28 13 TRBJ1-5 -
CASSLGASGSPQYF TGTGCCAGCAGCCTCGGGGCTAGCGGGAGTCCGCAGTACTTC TRBD2 TRBV7-2 14 TRBJ2-5 few
CASSVGTVKISDTQYF TGTGCCAGCAGCGTAGGGACAGTCAAAATTTCAGATACGCAGTATTTT - TRBV9 16 TRBJ2-3 few
CASSQGNRGTEAFF TGCGCCAGCAGCCAAGGGAACAGGGGCACTGAAGCTTTCTTT TRBD1 TRBV4-1 14 TRBJ1-1 -
CASSFQRLAAEQYF TGTGCCAGCAGTTTTCAGCGACTAGCAGCCGAGCAGTACTTC TRBD2 TRBV7-9 14 TRBJ2-7 -
CASMTPYNEQFF TGTGCCAGCATGACACCTTACAATGAGCAGTTCTTC - TRBV28 12 TRBJ2-1 few
CASSPLTEATEAFF TGTGCCAGCAGTCCCCTGACAGAAGCTACTGAAGCTTTCTTT - TRBV25-1 14 TRBJ1-1 few
CSGSTGRTEAFF TGCAGCGGGAGCACAGGGCGCACTGAAGCTTTCTTT - TRBV29-1 12 TRBJ1-1 few
CASSSDIYTGYNEQFF TGTGCCAGCAGTTCAGACATTTATACAGGGTACAATGAGCAGTTCTTC - TRBV6-5 16 TRBJ2-1 -
CASSLGHLSHYGYTF TGTGCCAGCAGCTTGGGACATCTCAGTCACTATGGCTACACCTTC - TRBV5-6 15 TRBJ1-2 -
CASSQQGTSGTNEQFF TGTGCCAGCAGCCAACAAGGGACTAGCGGGACGAATGAGCAGTTCTTC TRBD2 TRBV7-3 16 TRBJ2-1 -
CASSSSGTGGNEQYF TGCGCCAGCAGCTCCTCCGGGACAGGGGGAAACGAGCAGTACTTC TRBD1 TRBV5-1 15 TRBJ2-7 few
CASSLMGASGYTF TGTGCCAGCAGCTTGATGGGGGCGTCTGGCTACACCTTC - TRBV5-6 13 TRBJ1-2 -
CASSRLGTGYPYEQYF TGTGCCAGCTCACGCCTGGGGACAGGGTATCCCTACGAGCAGTACTTC TRBD1 TRBV18 16 TRBJ2-7 few
CAWETLGTLEQYF TGTGCCTGGGAGACTCTGGGTACCCTCGAGCAGTACTTC - TRBV30 13 TRBJ2-7 few
CASSGLAGAIYEQYF TGTGCCAGCAGTGGACTAGCGGGAGCGATCTACGAGCAGTACTTC TRBD2 TRBV2 15 TRBJ2-7 few
CASSLARLDEQFF TGTGCCAGCAGCTTAGCTCGGTTGGATGAGCAGTTCTTC - TRBV7-2 13 TRBJ2-1 -
CASSQEAQGVGGGYTF TGCGCCAGCAGCCAAGAGGCGCAGGGGGTAGGTGGTGGCTACACCTTC TRBD1 TRBV4-3 16 TRBJ1-2 few
CASGTGSQPQHF TGTGCCAGCGGGACAGGATCTCAGCCCCAGCATTTT TRBD1 TRBV28 12 TRBJ1-5 few
CASSTTEGRGYF TGTGCCAGCTCAACCACGGAGGGCCGGGGATACTTC - TRBV28 12 TRBJ2-5 few
CASSFSGSRREQYF TGTGCCAGCAGTTTTAGTGGGAGTCGACGCGAGCAGTACTTC - TRBV28 14 TRBJ2-7 few
CSVEQGTSGREQFF TGCAGCGTTGAACAAGGGACTAGCGGTCGAGAGCAGTTCTTC TRBD2 TRBV29-1 14 TRBJ2-1 few
CASSALAGQGLEQYF TGTGCCAGCAGTGCTTTAGCGGGTCAGGGCCTCGAGCAGTACTTC TRBD2 TRBV25-1 15 TRBJ2-7 few
CATAIPGQGARGNQPQHF TGCGCCACAGCAATCCCAGGACAGGGGGCTAGGGGCAATCAGCCCCAGCATTTT TRBD1 TRBV23-1 18 TRBJ1-5 -
CASSLNPSGSKTQYF TGTGCCAGCAGCTTGAACCCTAGCGGGAGTAAGACCCAGTACTTC TRBD2 TRBV7-2 15 TRBJ2-5 few
CASSSSGTSRYEQYF TGTGCCAGCAGCTCCTCCGGGACTAGTCGCTACGAGCAGTACTTC TRBD2 TRBV28 15 TRBJ2-7 -
CASSPSSFGETGSSYNEQFF TGCGCCAGCAGCCCTAGCTCTTTCGGAGAGACAGGGAGCTCCTACAATGAGCAGTTCTTC TRBD1 TRBV4-3 20 TRBJ2-1 few
CASSESTGNGANVLTF TGTGCCAGCAGTGAAAGTACAGGGAATGGGGCCAACGTCCTGACTTTC - TRBV25-1 16 TRBJ2-6 few
CAWSQYGTGQNQPQHF TGTGCCTGGAGTCAATACGGGACAGGGCAAAATCAGCCCCAGCATTTT TRBD1 TRBV30 16 TRBJ1-5 -
CASSPGLGRDQDTQYF TGTGCCAGCAGTCCCGGACTGGGCCGGGATCAGGATACGCAGTATTTT - TRBV27 16 TRBJ2-3 -
CASSLAQDTEAFF TGTGCCAGCAGCTTAGCTCAGGACACTGAAGCTTTCTTT - TRBV7-9 13 TRBJ1-1 -
CASSFREQYF TGTGCCAGCAGTTTTCGCGAGCAGTACTTC - TRBV28 10 TRBJ2-7 few
CSVEGTIRDSHYNEQFF TGCAGCGTTGAAGGCACTATACGGGACAGCCATTACAATGAGCAGTTCTTC TRBD1 TRBV29-1 17 TRBJ2-1 few
CATSRSGGMAGANVLTF TGTGCCACCAGCAGGTCCGGGGGGATGGCTGGGGCCAACGTCCTGACTTTC TRBD2 TRBV15 17 TRBJ2-6 -
CASSEREGPYNEQFF TGTGCCAGCAGCGAGCGGGAGGGCCCGTACAATGAGCAGTTCTTC TRBD2 TRBV7-8 15 TRBJ2-1 few